This note documents a single T cell receptor beta chain sequence. Its antigen is as yet unknown. Primers included in the PCR were 60 Vbeta and 13 Jbeta primers. Assay used: immunoSEQ multiplex PCR; TCRdb lists only in-frame clones, some missing. The table has roughly 100,000 clones, 50% to 70% seen once. The source of the sample is a study of cytomegalovirus exposure and HLA in healthy donors. Study details: Among the 398 donors who were genotyped, about 80% fell in the genetic ancestry cluster that is associated with self-reported Caucasian donors. General study results and limits: A list of more than 150 TCR beta chains associated with cytomegalovirus was given. For presence/absence analyses, sequencing depth was assumed to be roughly uniform across donors.

The V gene lost 6 bases and the J gene lost 2 bases, with 7 bases spanning the gap. Germline loops: CDR1 MNHEY, CDR2 SMNVEV (reference sequence). This CDR3 contains 13 residues. The sequenced sample consisted of PBMCs. The sequence derives from a human donor in good health. The chain is built from TRBV27 and TRBJ2-2; D remains unclear. The DNA for the CDR3 is TGTGCCAGCAGGCCCACAAACACCGGGGAGCTGTTTTTT. Residues: CASRPTNTGELFF.